These 23 T cell receptor beta chains share one sample of origin, sequenced in a study of blood T cells in healthy people across ages. Together with a sample-barcoded 5' primer, a J-beta primer mix was included in a second PCR lasting about 6 to 11 cycles. TCRdb fed the 5' RACE reads into MiXCR, producing one record per CDR3 protein. The sample gives 630,000 or so distinct CDR3 sequences, approximately 30% of which show up once; 15% to 17% is in the top ten. The sequencing sample was made of blood. The origin of the receptors is a woman older than 75 in good health.

This clonotype showed up many times. The gene calls are TRBV6-5 and TRBJ2-5; TRBD1 agrees at 9 bases. V shed 0 bases and J 5 bases; nucleotides not matched to a gene: 7. The germline V gene has CDR1 MNHEY and CDR2 SVGAGI. This CDR3 comprises 16 residues. CDR3 DNA: TGTGCCAGCAGTTACTCTCGGGGGACAGGGCAGGAGACCCAGTACTTC. Its protein is CASSYSRGTGQETQYF.

As to this clonotype: The junction differs from germline at one of its ends, possibly a read error. This rearrangement joins TRBV6-1 to TRBJ1-4; possibly TRBD1 for D (6 bases). Per germline, CDR1 MNHNS and CDR2 SASEGT. This CDR3 region has 16 residues. This chain's CDR3 is CASSEVQGTWTEKRFF. The CDR3 DNA reads as TGTGCCAGCAGTGAAGTCCAGGGGACGTGGACTGAAAAACGGTTTTTT.

For this clonotype: This sequence may be a read error, since a much larger clone differs from it by one base. This chain links TRBV28 with TRBJ1-2; D is perhaps TRBD1 (6 bases). The CDR3 contains 15 residues. Germline V gives CDR1 MDHEN, CDR2 SYDVKM. The V gene lost 8 bases and the J gene lost 0 bases, with 16 bases spanning the gap. In nucleotides, the CDR3 is TGTGCCAGCCGGTGGGGGGCGTTGGCTAACTATGGCTACACCTTC. Amino acid sequence: CASRWGALANYGYTF.

This clonotype was seen more than once but under ten times. A read error may explain this, as a much larger clone is one base away. The chain is built from TRBV20-1 and TRBJ2-1; 8 bases line up with TRBD2. This CDR3 comprises 14 residues. The germline V gene has CDR1 DFQATT and CDR2 SNEGSKA (reference sequence). CDR3 protein: CSAESGGAYNERFF. The CDR3 coding sequence is TGCAGTGCAGAGAGCGGGGGTGCCTACAATGAGCGGTTCTTC.

The rearrangement links TRBV30 to TRBJ1-1; D remains unclear. The CDR3 has 11 amino acids. V gave up 3 bases and J gave up 1 base, with 3 bases separating them. Germline lookup yields CDR1 GTSNPN and CDR2 SVGIG (reference sequence). The CDR3 is CAWRTNTEAFF. CDR3 nucleotides: TGTGCCTGGAGGACGAACACTGAAGCTTTCTTT.

With regard to this clonotype: This may be a read error, as it is one base from a much larger clone. The chain links TRBV30 to TRBJ2-4; D ambiguous. The CDR3 is 13 residues long. The V end lost 6 bases, the J end lost 13 bases, and 22 bases lay between the germline ends. Germline-derived CDR1 and CDR2 are GTSNPN and SVGIG (reference sequence). CDR3 region: CACVVTNYNEQYF. DNA for the CDR3: TGTGCCTGTGTCGTAACCAACTACAATGAGCAGTACTTC.

This clonotype occurred once. V gene TRBV9 combines with J gene TRBJ1-1, with a tentative D call TRBD1 (6 bases). CDR1 is SGDLS, CDR2 YYNGEE, per germline. Trimming shortened V by 1 base and J by 6 bases, and 16 bases separated the two germline ends. The CDR3 is 15 amino acids. Here the CDR3 reads CASSVLGHKGAEAFF. CDR3 DNA sequence: TGTGCCAGCAGCGTATTGGGACACAAGGGAGCTGAAGCTTTCTTT.

V gene TRBV5-5 combines with J gene TRBJ1-5, with no clear D. The CDR3 is 13 residues long. Germline V gene lookup returns CDR1 SGHKS and CDR2 YYEKEE (reference sequence). Trimming took 0 bases from V and 3 from J, leaving 4 bases between them. CDR3 loop: CASSLDINQPQHF. The CDR3 bases are TGTGCCAGCAGCTTGGACATCAATCAGCCCCAGCATTTT.

This clonotype was counted many times. The junction departs from the called germline gene at one end, perhaps through a read error. The rearrangement uses TRBV7-9 and TRBJ2-7, with D unclear. Germline lookup yields CDR1 SEHNR and CDR2 FQNEAQ (reference sequence). This CDR3 has 14 amino acids. The CDR3 sequence is CASSLAETSFEQYF. CDR3 in DNA: TGTGCCAGCAGCTTAGCTGAAACTTCCTTCGAGCAGTACTTC.

This clonotype appeared a few times. The gene calls are TRBV12-5 and TRBJ2-3; a possible D gene is TRBD1 (5 bases). The length of the CDR3 is 15 residues. V shed 1 base and J shed 6 bases, with 14 bases lying between them. The germline V gene has CDR1 LGHNT and CDR2 FRNRAP. CDR3 residues: CASGLAGLNWDTQYF. The CDR3 DNA follows: TGTGCTAGTGGTTTGGCAGGGTTGAATTGGGATACGCAGTATTTT.

This clonotype was detected once. This may stem from a read error, because a much larger clone lies one nucleotide away. The J gene is TRBJ2-7, the V gene TRBV15; D is unresolved. V shed 0 bases and J shed 7 bases, with 13 bases lying between them. The CDR3 has 14 amino acids. CDR1 LNHNV and CDR2 YYDKDF come from the germline V gene (reference sequence). The CDR3 reads CATSRDRVSNEQYF. In nucleotides, the CDR3 is TGTGCCACCAGCAGAGATAGGGTCAGCAATGAGCAGTACTTC.

In this sample, this clonotype turned up many times. J is TRBJ2-7 and V is TRBV9, with 9 bases lining up with TRBD1. Germline V gene lookup returns CDR1 SGDLS and CDR2 YYNGEE. The CDR3 consists of 15 residues. Unmatched junction bases numbered 9, after V lost 2 bases and J lost 6 bases. CDR3: CASSVSGDRVGEQYF. The CDR3 bases are TGTGCCAGCAGCGTTTCGGGGGACAGGGTAGGCGAGCAGTACTTC. Looking up the rest from reference TRBV9 and TRBJ2-7 gives the full variable domain: DSGVTQTPKHLITATGQRVTLRCSPRSGDLSVYWYQQSLDQGLQFLIQYYNGEERAKGNILERFSAQQFPDLHSELNLSSLELGDSALYFCASSVSGDRVGEQYFGPGTRLTVT.

Worth noting for this clonotype: The junction shows a germline mismatch at one end, possibly a read error. J is TRBJ2-1 and V is TRBV7-9; D is perhaps TRBD1 or TRBD2 (5 bases each). The V gene's germline CDR1 is SEHNR and CDR2 FQNEAQ (reference sequence). The CDR3 is 17 residues long. The CDR3 DNA reads as TGTGCCAACAGCTTAGCTGCTACAGGACTGGTCAACAATGAGCAGTTCTTC. This translates into CANSLAATGLVNNEQFF.

The V gene is TRBV9, the J gene TRBJ1-6; 7 nucleotides align to TRBD1. The CDR3 extends over 16 amino acids. With 4 bases clipped from V and 5 bases from J, the junction kept 9 bases outside the gene matches. Germline CDR1 reads SGDLS; CDR2 reads YYNGEE. Here the CDR3 DNA reads TGTGCCAGCAGCAAGGCAGGGGGTCCAGATAATTCACCCCTCCACTTT. Its translation: CASSKAGGPDNSPLHF.

This clonotype was found many times. This chain links TRBV5-1 with TRBJ2-3, with 12 positions matching TRBD1. CDR3 size: 15 residues. Per germline, CDR1 SGHRS and CDR2 YFSETQ. V gave up 2 bases and J gave up 4 bases; unmatched junction bases: 2. DNA for the CDR3: TGCGCCAGCAGCTTAGGGACAGGGGGCGCAGATACGCAGTATTTT. The encoded protein is CASSLGTGGADTQYF.

The CDR3 here is CSVEEGDTQYF. The CDR3 nucleotides are TGCAGCGTTGAAGAGGGAGATACGCAGTATTTT. This chain links TRBV29-1 with TRBJ2-3; D gene uncertain. Germline V gives CDR1 SQVTM, CDR2 ANQGSEA. The CDR3 extends over 11 amino acids. Trimming left V 0 bases short and J 5 bases short, with 3 bases between.

This clonotype has a handful of counts. This chain links TRBV30 with TRBJ2-2; perhaps TRBD1 as D (6 bases). Germline V gene sequence: CDR1 GTSNPN, CDR2 SVGIG (reference sequence). The CDR3 contains 13 residues. Deletions cut 4 bases from V and 2 bases from J, with 8 bases between. The CDR3, as DNA: TGTGCCTGGAAGGACAGTAACACCGGGGAGCTGTTTTTT. Translation gives CAWKDSNTGELFF.

In this sample, this clonotype turned up many times. J is TRBJ1-1 and V is TRBV6-6, with D possibly TRBD1 on 5 matching bases. The CDR3 totals 13 residues. With 2 bases removed from V and 2 bases from J, the gap between germline ends came to 6 bases. From germline, CDR1 is MNHNY and CDR2 SVGAGI (reference sequence). The CDR3 region has the DNA TGTGCCAGCAGTTACGACAGCAACACTGAAGCTTTCTTT. Encoded protein: CASSYDSNTEAFF.

This clonotype was detected many times. The genes are TRBV15 and TRBJ1-6; possibly TRBD1 for D (6 bases). This CDR3 spans 15 amino acids. Trimming took off 0 bases at V and 7 bases at J, with 10 bases between the two ends. Germline V gene lookup returns CDR1 LNHNV and CDR2 YYDKDF (reference sequence). As DNA, the CDR3 is TGTGCCACCAGCAGAGAGGACAGTGGAAATTCACCCCTCCACTTT. It specifies CATSREDSGNSPLHF.

The genes are TRBV28 and TRBJ1-5, with D maybe TRBD1 (5 bases). This CDR3 region has 14 residues. CDR1 is MDHEN and CDR2 is SYDVKM in the germline V gene. The germline V and J ends were trimmed by 3 bases and 3 bases, with 9 bases remaining between them. In nucleotides, the CDR3 is TGTGCCAGCAGTTTTCGGGACCCCAATCAGCCCCAGCATTTT. It is translated as CASSFRDPNQPQHF.

In its sample, this clonotype was seen many times. The rearrangement joins TRBV7-9 to TRBJ2-5, with no clear D. In germline, CDR1 is SEHNR, CDR2 FQNEAQ (reference sequence). Trimming shortened V by 3 bases and J by 3 bases, and 17 bases separated the two germline ends. This CDR3 comprises 16 residues. The DNA of the CDR3 is TGTGCCAGCAGCTTCCACCTCAGTGCGGCCGAAGAGACCCAGTACTTC. Translating gives CASSFHLSAAEETQYF.

This clonotype appeared many times. The chain combines TRBV7-6 with TRBJ2-5, with D possibly matching TRBD1 (6 bases). Trimming took off 7 bases at V and 5 bases at J, with 17 bases between the two ends. CDR3 length: 14 amino acids. Germline CDR1 is SGHVS and CDR2 is FNYEAQ. DNA of the CDR3: TGTGCCAGCAACCAAATACTACAGGGCGAGACCCAGTACTTC. Translation gives CASNQILQGETQYF.

Worth noting for this clonotype: The junction differs from germline at one of its ends, possibly a read error. J is TRBJ1-5 and V is TRBV4-1; the D is unclear. The germline V gene encodes CDR1 MGHRA and CDR2 YSYEKL. The CDR3 is 17 amino acids. CDR3 sequence (DNA): TGCGCCGGCAGCCAAGCGGGGAACCTCTATAGCAATCAGCCCCAGCATTTT. Residues: CAGSQAGNLYSNQPQHF.